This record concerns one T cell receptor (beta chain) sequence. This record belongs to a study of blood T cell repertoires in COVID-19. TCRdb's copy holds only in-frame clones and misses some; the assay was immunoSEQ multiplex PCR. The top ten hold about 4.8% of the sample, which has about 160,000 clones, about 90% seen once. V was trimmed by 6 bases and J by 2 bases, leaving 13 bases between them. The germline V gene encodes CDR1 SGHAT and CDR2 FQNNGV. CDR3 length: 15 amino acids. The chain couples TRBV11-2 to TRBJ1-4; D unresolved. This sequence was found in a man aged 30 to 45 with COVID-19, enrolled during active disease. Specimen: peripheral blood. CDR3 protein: CASRLRSATNEKLFF. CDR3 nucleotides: TGTGCCAGCAGGTTGAGGTCAGCGACTAATGAAAAACTGTTTTTT.